These 30 T cell receptor beta chains share one sample of origin, sequenced in a study of CD8 T cells in ankylosing spondylitis. Via MiXCR, TCRdb re-called the 5' RACE reads, giving one row per CDR3 protein. Of nearly 350,000 distinct CDR3 sequences detected, 14% to 15% appear once; the ten largest clones hold around 1%. The sequencing input was blood, either unsorted or a sorted T cell fraction (not recorded which). These receptors were taken from a male donor with ankylosing spondylitis or in good health (not recorded which).

This clonotype was counted at least ten times. V and J are TRBV7-9 and TRBJ1-2; no definite D call. The CDR3 runs to 15 residues. Germline lookup yields CDR1 SEHNR and CDR2 FQNEAQ (reference sequence). Trimming removed 1 base at V and 6 bases at J, with 15 bases between. CDR3 sequence reads: CASSLERVGIHGYTF. CDR3 in DNA: TGTGCCAGCAGCTTAGAAAGGGTTGGCATACATGGCTACACCTTC.

This chain links TRBV5-6 with TRBJ2-5; 8 nucleotides match TRBD1. The CDR3 totals 16 residues. Germline CDR1 SGHDT, CDR2 YYEEEE. V lost 1 base, J lost 5 bases, and 10 bases stayed unmatched. The CDR3 protein is CASSLSRGQWEETQYF. As DNA, the CDR3 is TGTGCCAGCAGCTTGAGCAGGGGGCAATGGGAGGAGACCCAGTACTTC. The full variable domain, completed using reference TRBV5-6 and TRBJ2-5, is DAGVTQSPTHLIKTRGQQVTLRCSPKSGHDTVSWYQQALGQGPQFIFQYYEEEERQRGNFPDRFSGHQFPNYSSELNVNALLLGDSALYLCASSLSRGQWEETQYFGPGTRLLVL.

This chain uses TRBV20-1 with TRBJ2-5; D is unclear. V was pared by 2 bases and J by 5 bases, with 9 bases between. Per the germline V gene, CDR1 is DFQATT and CDR2 is SNEGSKA (reference sequence). This CDR3 has 12 amino acids. The chain's CDR3 is CSARKTGETQYF. CDR3 nucleotides: TGCAGTGCTAGAAAGACCGGGGAGACCCAGTACTTC.

The rearrangement joins TRBV3-1 to TRBJ2-5; 11 bases align to TRBD2. Germline lookup yields CDR1 LGHDT and CDR2 YNNKEL (reference sequence). CDR3 size: 16 residues. Unmatched junction bases numbered 8, after V lost 1 base and J lost 7 bases. CDR3 nucleotide sequence: TGTGCCAGCAGCCAAGTAGCGGGGGGGCGGTATGGGACCCAGTACTTC. It specifies CASSQVAGGRYGTQYF.

V and J are TRBV7-2 and TRBJ2-7; TRBD2 agrees at 8 bases. This CDR3 has 15 residues. Looked up from germline, CDR1 is SGHTA and CDR2 is FQGNSA. After removal of 5 bases from V and 1 base from J, the junction contained 7 bases not matched to a gene. The CDR3 spells CASSPGGAKSYEQYF. CDR3 bases: TGTGCCAGCAGCCCCGGGGGGGCCAAGTCCTACGAGCAGTACTTC.

The table lists this clonotype with a few counts. The chain uses TRBV5-6 and TRBJ1-1; no clear D gene. Germline values: CDR1 SGHDT, CDR2 YYEEEE. Trimming pared 5 bases from V and 5 bases from J, leaving 19 bases between. The CDR3 covers 15 residues. The CDR3 coding sequence is TGTGCCAGCAGTCCCGATACCGGGTCTAAAACTGAAGCTTTCTTT. It specifies CASSPDTGSKTEAFF.

J is TRBJ2-1 and V is TRBV5-1; weak D call: TRBD2 (7 bases). Germline V lookup: CDR1 SGHRS, CDR2 YFSETQ. Trimming removed 4 bases from V and 0 bases from J, with 14 bases in between. This CDR3 comprises 16 residues. The CDR3 DNA reads as TGCGCCAGCAGCCTAAAAGGGGGGGCCTCCTACAATGAGCAGTTCTTC. Its translation is CASSLKGGASYNEQFF.

The rearrangement uses TRBV4-1 and TRBJ2-7; D possibly uses TRBD1 or TRBD2 (6 bases each). The CDR3 spans 15 residues. V was clipped by 1 base and J by 4 bases, with 14 bases between them. Germline CDR1 and CDR2: MGHRA and YSYEKL. The DNA of the CDR3 is TGCGCCAGCAGCCAAGGGCCCGGGGGCTTTTACGAGCAGTACTTC. Residues: CASSQGPGGFYEQYF.

The CDR3: CASSLAQGDEKLFF. CDR3 DNA sequence: TGTGCCAGCAGTTTAGCACAGGGGGATGAAAAACTGTTTTTT. The gene calls are TRBV12-3 or TRBV12-4 and TRBJ1-4; 8 bases are shared with TRBD1. V trimming: 0 bases; J trimming: 6 bases; junction bases outside the gene matches: 0. The CDR3 is 14 residues long.

J is TRBJ2-3 and V is TRBV20-1; 8 bases map to TRBD2. Trimming cost V 1 base and J 8 bases; bases outside gene matches: 8. CDR3 length equals 14 residues. Germline V gene data show CDR1 as DFQATT and CDR2 as SNEGSKA (reference sequence). The chain's CDR3 is CSARASGRAGTQYF. The CDR3 DNA sequence: TGCAGTGCTAGAGCCAGCGGGAGAGCGGGTACGCAGTATTTT.

The chain is built from TRBV3-1 and TRBJ2-1, with D uncertain. With 2 bases removed from V and 2 bases from J, the gap between germline ends came to 4 bases. The CDR3 has 13 amino acids. Per germline, CDR1 LGHDT and CDR2 YNNKEL (reference sequence). CDR3 in DNA: TGTGCCAGCAGCCAAACAGCCTACAATGAGCAGTTCTTC. Its protein is CASSQTAYNEQFF.

This clonotype was seen only a few times. This chain connects TRBV2 to TRBJ2-7; 9 bases agree with TRBD1. Per germline, CDR1 SNHLY and CDR2 FYNNEI. V was clipped by 6 bases and J by 0 bases; unmatched bases: 3. The CDR3 runs 14 residues. CDR3 nucleotides: TGTGCCAGCAGCTGGGACAGGGACTCCTACGAGCAGTACTTC. Its protein is CASSWDRDSYEQYF.

This clonotype was found a few times. The chain has TRBV7-9 and TRBJ1-3; D is ambiguous. CDR3 length: 15 residues. V lost 3 bases and J lost 0, with 9 bases in between. Germline-derived CDR1 and CDR2 are SEHNR and FQNEAQ (reference sequence). CDR3 nucleotide sequence: TGTGCCAGCAGCTTCCCGGAGCTCTCTGGAAACACCATATATTTT. It is translated as CASSFPELSGNTIYF.

This chain connects TRBV27 to TRBJ1-1; 10 bases agree with TRBD1. CDR1 MNHEY and CDR2 SMNVEV come from the germline V gene (reference sequence). The CDR3 length is 15 residues. V lost 5 bases to trimming and J lost 4 bases; unmatched junction nucleotides: 7. The CDR3: CASSHRDRGITEAFF. DNA of the CDR3: TGTGCCAGCAGTCATCGGGACAGGGGAATCACTGAAGCTTTCTTT.

This clonotype was observed a few times. The chain employs TRBV6-1 and TRBJ1-2, with 7 nucleotides matching TRBD1. CDR3 size: 16 residues. CDR1 MNHNS and CDR2 SASEGT come from the germline V gene. Trimming removed 5 bases from V and 3 bases from J; junction bases left unmatched: 12. DNA of the CDR3: TGTGCCAGCAGTCGCTCTCTTTTAGGGGGCGACTATGGCTACACCTTC. The encoded protein is CASSRSLLGGDYGYTF.

This chain joins TRBV5-1 and TRBJ2-3; 10 bases match TRBD2. Germline V gives CDR1 SGHRS, CDR2 YFSETQ. Trimming cost V 0 bases and J 4 bases; bases outside gene matches: 8. CDR3 size: 17 residues. CDR3 sequence reads: CASSLVASGSSADTQYF. The DNA of the CDR3 is TGCGCCAGCAGCTTGGTGGCTAGCGGGAGTTCCGCAGATACGCAGTATTTT.

The rearrangement uses TRBV5-1 and TRBJ2-7; 12 bases are a match to TRBD2. The CDR3 contains 18 residues. The germline gives CDR1 SGHRS, CDR2 YFSETQ. The V and J ends lost 4 bases and 6 bases, in that order; junction bases with no gene match: 17. The CDR3, as DNA: TGCGCCAGCAGCCTCCAGACGGGACTAGCGGGTACTAGGGCCGAGCAGTACTTC. Translated: CASSLQTGLAGTRAEQYF.

V gene TRBV7-9 combines with J gene TRBJ1-1; D is uncertain. Trimming took off 5 bases at V and 1 base at J, with 8 bases between the two ends. The germline gives CDR1 SEHNR, CDR2 FQNEAQ (reference sequence). This CDR3 spans 13 amino acids. DNA for the CDR3: TGTGCCAGCAGCCATGCTAGGAACACTGAAGCTTTCTTT. Amino acids: CASSHARNTEAFF.

This clonotype has a count of ten or more. The chain links TRBV5-4 to TRBJ2-2; 11 nucleotides line up with TRBD2. The germline V gene encodes CDR1 SGHNT and CDR2 YYREEE (reference sequence). The V gene end was trimmed by 4 bases and the J gene end by 2 bases; junction bases not matched to a gene: 4. The CDR3 contains 16 residues. Written as DNA, the CDR3 is TGTGCCAGCAGCACTAGCGGGGGCCTCAACACCGGGGAGCTGTTTTTT. Translation gives CASSTSGGLNTGELFF.

The chain links TRBV9 to TRBJ1-1, with D unresolved. Germline V gene data show CDR1 as SGDLS and CDR2 as YYNGEE. This CDR3 is 14 amino acids long. Trimming pared 0 bases from V and 4 bases from J, leaving 10 bases between. CDR3 DNA: TGTGCCAGCAGCGTAGGTGGACGTAGCACTGAAGCTTTCTTT. It encodes CASSVGGRSTEAFF.

The chain has TRBV5-4 and TRBJ2-7; 10 nucleotides line up with TRBD2. CDR1 is SGHNT and CDR2 is YYREEE in the germline V gene (reference sequence). The CDR3 is 14 amino acids. V was clipped by 2 bases and J by 6 bases; unmatched bases: 5. CDR3 residues: CASSLSSGSGEQYF. The CDR3 DNA sequence: TGTGCCAGCAGCTTATCTAGCGGGAGCGGCGAGCAGTACTTC.

The rearrangement joins TRBV5-1 to TRBJ2-2, with 11 bases matching TRBD2. This CDR3 is built from 17 residues. The V gene end was trimmed by 1 base and the J gene end by 2 bases; junction bases not matched to a gene: 4. CDR1 and CDR2 (germline): SGHRS, YFSETQ. CDR3 sequence reads: CASSLTGTSGNTGELFF. CDR3 DNA: TGCGCCAGCAGCTTGACCGGGACTAGCGGTAACACCGGGGAGCTGTTTTTT.

The V and J genes are TRBV5-6 and TRBJ2-1; 8 nucleotides agree with TRBD2. This CDR3 region has 18 residues. The germline V gene has CDR1 SGHDT and CDR2 YYEEEE. V lost 0 bases to trimming and J lost 4 bases; unmatched junction nucleotides: 12. CDR3 amino acids: CASSLEELAGISYNEQFF. For the CDR3, the DNA is TGTGCCAGCAGCTTGGAGGAGTTAGCGGGGATATCGTACAATGAGCAGTTCTTC.

This clonotype was seen a few times. The rearrangement joins TRBV5-1 to TRBJ2-3; 15 nucleotides align to TRBD2. After removal of 3 bases from V and 0 bases from J, the junction contained 14 bases not matched to a gene. This CDR3 contains 21 residues. Germline loops: CDR1 SGHRS, CDR2 YFSETQ. The CDR3 is CASSYQPHGLAGGPSTDTQYF. CDR3 nucleotides: TGCGCCAGCAGCTACCAGCCCCACGGACTAGCGGGAGGGCCAAGCACAGATACGCAGTATTTT.

The chain couples TRBV20-1 to TRBJ2-5; D is possibly TRBD1 (6 bases). The CDR3 spans 11 residues. Germline assignment: CDR1 DFQATT and CDR2 SNEGSKA (reference sequence). V lost 1 base and J 7 bases, leaving 7 bases between the germline ends. The CDR3 sequence is CSARARGTQYF. CDR3 nucleotides: TGCAGTGCTAGAGCCAGGGGGACCCAGTACTTC.

This clonotype showed up many times. The genes are TRBV5-1 and TRBJ2-3, with TRBD2 identical over 9 bases. Germline loops: CDR1 SGHRS, CDR2 YFSETQ. The V gene end was trimmed by 7 bases and the J gene end by 2 bases; junction bases not matched to a gene: 2. This CDR3 comprises 13 residues. CDR3 nucleotide sequence: TGCGCCAGCCGGACTAGCGCCACAGATACGCAGTATTTT. This gives the protein CASRTSATDTQYF.

The chain uses TRBV3-1 and TRBJ2-3, with a weak D call TRBD2 (5 bases). The CDR3 has 16 amino acids. Germline CDR1 reads LGHDT; CDR2 reads YNNKEL (reference sequence). Trimming pared 2 bases from V and 0 bases from J, leaving 12 bases between. CDR3 nucleotides: TGTGCCAGCAGCCAAAGCAGCGGCTCTAGCACAGATACGCAGTATTTT. This codes for CASSQSSGSSTDTQYF.

The chain employs TRBV5-1 and TRBJ1-2; D remains ambiguous. Germline assignment: CDR1 SGHRS and CDR2 YFSETQ. Trimming took 0 bases from V and 4 from J, leaving 13 bases between them. The CDR3 has 15 residues. The CDR3 is CASSLGTSAPYGYTF. The CDR3 DNA follows: TGCGCCAGCAGCTTGGGGACCTCTGCCCCCTATGGCTACACCTTC.

The rearrangement joins TRBV20-1 to TRBJ1-3; possibly TRBD1 for D (5 bases). CDR1 is DFQATT and CDR2 is SNEGSKA in the germline V gene (reference sequence). The CDR3 is made up of 16 amino acids. Trimming left V 0 bases short and J 0 bases short, with 12 bases between. CDR3 coding DNA: TGCAGTGCTAGAGATCTCGACAGCGCCTCTGGAAACACCATATATTTT. Amino acid sequence: CSARDLDSASGNTIYF.

This sequence joins TRBV5-1 and TRBJ2-2; D uncertain. The CDR3 contains 16 residues. Between the trimmed V and J ends, which lost 2 bases and 2 bases, there was a span of 13 bases. Looked up from germline, CDR1 is SGHRS and CDR2 is YFSETQ. The CDR3 sequence is CASSFSAGPNTGELFF. CDR3 bases: TGCGCCAGCAGCTTCTCGGCAGGCCCCAACACCGGGGAGCTGTTTTTT.